The rows below give T cell receptor beta chains drawn from one sample of a study of blood T cell repertoires in COVID-19. TCRdb's table, derived via immunoSEQ multiplex PCR, lists solely in-frame clones and lacks some. Among about 240,000 clones listed, 80% to 85% were seen once. Specimen: peripheral blood. The receptors were gathered from a woman aged 55-69 years with active or convalescent COVID-19. Each CDR3 is given with its conserved first and last residue. The D gene is left open where the match is weak.

v_call	d_call	cdr3_aa
TRBV7-9	TRBD1	CASSYLGTGYTNYGYTF
TRBV7-8	NA	CASSLTNYGYTF
TRBV6-5	TRBD2	CASSYSGAPTDEQYF
TRBV7-6	TRBD2	CASSSPTSGGGETQYF
TRBV20-1	TRBD2	CSASALAGIHNEQFF
TRBV9	TRBD1	CASSPRDRGPIGELFF
TRBV5-1	TRBD1	CASSLGTGFGNTIYF
TRBV11-2	TRBD1	CASSSPGTGASYEQYF
TRBV2	TRBD1	CASSAVGQGATEAFF
TRBV11-2	TRBD1	CASSLASRGHGEKLFF
TRBV5-1	NA	CASSLSDRSGQFF
TRBV7-9	TRBD1	CASSSDRGTEAFF
TRBV27	TRBD1	CASAGGALAYTQYF
TRBV4-1	NA	CASSQPGIRRDEQYF
TRBV5-1	NA	CASSLAASGTDTQYF
TRBV3-1/TRBV3-2	TRBD1	CASSQAGGTGGLNEQFF
TRBV6-2/TRBV6-3	NA	CASSYASFAGELFF
TRBV2	TRBD1	CASSLGQTSTDTQYF
TRBV19	TRBD2	CASSPGTSGGQETQYF
TRBV6-6	NA	CASSYRTVNTEAFF
TRBV7-9	TRBD1	CASSMGQTSNQPQHF
TRBV7-2	TRBD2	CASSLQRGLPLGEQYF
TRBV4-1	TRBD1	CASSQGSSSDRALLDEQFF
TRBV7-2	NA	CASSWQRSSYNSPLHF
TRBV14	NA	CASSLGSSYNEQFF
TRBV6-6	TRBD1	CASSYGQGGVTEAFF
TRBV7-2	NA	CASSLDGGRNTEAFF
TRBV2	NA	CASSPTSSYNEQFF
TRBV19	NA	CASSPSGTSSEKLFF
TRBV5-5	NA	CASSTFTTAPYGYTF
TRBV27	TRBD1	CASSLRTGIISGNTIYF
TRBV3-1/TRBV3-2	TRBD1	CASSPWGQGVTEAFF
TRBV7-9	TRBD2	CASSLFGGAWEQYF
TRBV18	NA	CASSPRTGDGELFF
TRBV3-1/TRBV3-2	TRBD1	CASSQDRGTGNSYEQYF
TRBV28	TRBD2	CASSSGGAGIDTQYF
TRBV4-3	TRBD1	CASSRLTGSGQPQHF
TRBV4-3	TRBD2	CASSPGRVASTDTQYF
TRBV3-1/TRBV3-2	NA	CASSQVMGGGGRGYTF
TRBV6-5	NA	CASREEEGRTEAFF
TRBV27	TRBD1	CASRTRDRGQYEQYF
TRBV10-3	TRBD1	CATSYRDSGFNEKLFF
TRBV30	TRBD2	CACTAGGAGQYF
TRBV18	NA	CASSPGQQEAFF
TRBV9	NA	CASKSGSQVGGYTF
TRBV5-8	NA	CASSPWQGRTDTQYF
TRBV7-9	NA	CASSPAYRVGVSYEQYF
TRBV4-1	NA	CASSQDFTGNQPQHF
TRBV10-3	NA	CAISSVGDQETQYF
TRBV6-6	TRBD1	CASSPRQGMNTEAFF
TRBV6-2/TRBV6-3	TRBD2	CASSYSSGAPYEQYF
TRBV9	NA	CASSVDQVNTEAFF
TRBV12-3/TRBV12-4	NA	CASSLLRGEKLFF
TRBV11-3	NA	CASSSGADTQYF
TRBV5-1	TRBD2	CASSPSGGAMYEQYF
TRBV6-2/TRBV6-3	TRBD2	CASSGAGLAGYNEQFF